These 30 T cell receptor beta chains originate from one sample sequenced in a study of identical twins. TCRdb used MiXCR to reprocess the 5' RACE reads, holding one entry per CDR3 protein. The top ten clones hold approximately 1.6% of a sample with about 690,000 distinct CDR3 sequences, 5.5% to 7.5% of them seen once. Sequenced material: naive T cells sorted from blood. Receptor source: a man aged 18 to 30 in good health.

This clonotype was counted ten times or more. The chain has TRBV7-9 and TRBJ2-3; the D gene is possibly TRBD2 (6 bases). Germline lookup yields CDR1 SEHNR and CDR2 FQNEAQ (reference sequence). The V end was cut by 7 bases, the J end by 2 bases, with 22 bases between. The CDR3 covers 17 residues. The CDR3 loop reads CASIVTSAGRNTDTQYF. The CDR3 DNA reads TGTGCCAGCATCGTCACCTCGGCGGGGCGGAACACAGATACGCAGTATTTT.

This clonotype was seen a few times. This CDR3 reads CATSDPPGQGTGELFF. The CDR3 DNA follows: TGTGCCACCAGTGATCCCCCGGGACAGGGGACCGGGGAGCTGTTTTTT. J is TRBJ2-2 and V is TRBV24-1; 10 positions match TRBD1. Germline V gene data show CDR1 as KGHDR and CDR2 as SFDVKD. The CDR3 contains 16 residues. V shed 3 bases, J shed 5 bases, and the junction held 5 bases outside the gene matches.

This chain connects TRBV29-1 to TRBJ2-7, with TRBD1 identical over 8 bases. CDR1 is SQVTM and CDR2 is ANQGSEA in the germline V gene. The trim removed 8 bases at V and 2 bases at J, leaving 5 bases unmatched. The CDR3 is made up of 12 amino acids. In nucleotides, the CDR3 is TGCAGCATATGGACAGGGACCTACGAGCAGTACTTC. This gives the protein CSIWTGTYEQYF.

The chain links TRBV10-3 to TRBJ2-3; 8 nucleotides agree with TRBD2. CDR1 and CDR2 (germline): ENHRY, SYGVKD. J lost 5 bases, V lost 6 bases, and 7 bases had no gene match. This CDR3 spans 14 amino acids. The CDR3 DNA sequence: TGTGCCATCAGAACGGGACTAGATAAAGATACGCAGTATTTT. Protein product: CAIRTGLDKDTQYF.

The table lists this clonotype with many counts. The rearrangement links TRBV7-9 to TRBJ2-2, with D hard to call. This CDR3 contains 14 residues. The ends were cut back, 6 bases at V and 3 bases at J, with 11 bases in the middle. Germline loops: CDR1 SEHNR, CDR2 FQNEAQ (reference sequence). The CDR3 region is CASRLGRHTGELFF. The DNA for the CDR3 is TGTGCCAGCAGGCTGGGCCGCCACACCGGGGAGCTGTTTTTT.

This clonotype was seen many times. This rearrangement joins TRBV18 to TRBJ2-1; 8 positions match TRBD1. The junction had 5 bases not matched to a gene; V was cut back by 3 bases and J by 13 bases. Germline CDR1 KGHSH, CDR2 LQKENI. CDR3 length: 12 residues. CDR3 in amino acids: CASSPTGGGQFF. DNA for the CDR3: TGTGCCAGCTCACCTACAGGGGGAGGACAGTTCTTC.

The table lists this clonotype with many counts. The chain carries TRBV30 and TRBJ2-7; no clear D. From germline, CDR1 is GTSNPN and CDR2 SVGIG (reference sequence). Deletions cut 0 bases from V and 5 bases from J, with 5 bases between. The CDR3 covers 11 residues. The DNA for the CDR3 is TGTGCCTGGAGTGTAGGTCACGAGCAGTACTTC. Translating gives CAWSVGHEQYF.

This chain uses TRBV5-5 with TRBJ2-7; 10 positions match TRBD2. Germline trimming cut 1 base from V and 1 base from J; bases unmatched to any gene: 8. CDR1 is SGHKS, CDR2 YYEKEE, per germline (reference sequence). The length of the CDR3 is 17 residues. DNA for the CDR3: TGTGCCAGCAGCTTGACCCCGGCTAGCGGGAGTTCCTACGAGCAGTACGTC. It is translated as CASSLTPASGSSYEQYV.

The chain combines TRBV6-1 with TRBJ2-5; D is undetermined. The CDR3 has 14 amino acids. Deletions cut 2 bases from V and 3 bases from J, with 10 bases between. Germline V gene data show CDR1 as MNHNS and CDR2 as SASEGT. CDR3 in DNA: TGTGCCAGCAGTGAATGGCAGGCCAAAGAGACCCAGTACTTC. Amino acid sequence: CASSEWQAKETQYF.

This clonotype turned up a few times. The CDR3 loop is CATSDLLAGGKNEQFF. CDR3 in DNA: TGTGCCACCAGTGACCTCCTAGCGGGAGGGAAGAATGAGCAGTTCTTC. The chain combines TRBV24-1 with TRBJ2-1; 12 nucleotides align to TRBD2. The CDR3 runs 16 residues. The V segment lost 4 bases and the J segment 7 bases; nucleotides outside the gene matches: 7. Germline V gene lookup returns CDR1 KGHDR and CDR2 SFDVKD.

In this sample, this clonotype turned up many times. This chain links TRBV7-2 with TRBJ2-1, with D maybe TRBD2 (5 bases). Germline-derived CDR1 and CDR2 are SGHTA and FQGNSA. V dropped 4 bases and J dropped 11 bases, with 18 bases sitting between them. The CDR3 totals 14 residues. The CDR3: CASSSVKVAPKQFF. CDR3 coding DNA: TGTGCCAGCAGCTCAGTGAAAGTAGCGCCAAAGCAGTTCTTC.

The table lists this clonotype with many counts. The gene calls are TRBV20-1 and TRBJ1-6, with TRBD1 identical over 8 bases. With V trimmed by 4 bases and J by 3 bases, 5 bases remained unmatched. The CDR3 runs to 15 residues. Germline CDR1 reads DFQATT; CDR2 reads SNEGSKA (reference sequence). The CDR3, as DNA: TGCAGTGCTACTCCGACAGGGGACTATAATTCACCCCTCCACTTT. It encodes CSATPTGDYNSPLHF.

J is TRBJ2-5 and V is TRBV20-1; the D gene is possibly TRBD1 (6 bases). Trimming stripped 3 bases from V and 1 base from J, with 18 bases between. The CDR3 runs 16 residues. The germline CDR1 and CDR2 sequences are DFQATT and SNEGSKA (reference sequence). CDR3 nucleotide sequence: TGCAGTGCTAGCAAACCGAAGACAGGCCTCCAAGAGACCCAGTACTTC. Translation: CSASKPKTGLQETQYF.

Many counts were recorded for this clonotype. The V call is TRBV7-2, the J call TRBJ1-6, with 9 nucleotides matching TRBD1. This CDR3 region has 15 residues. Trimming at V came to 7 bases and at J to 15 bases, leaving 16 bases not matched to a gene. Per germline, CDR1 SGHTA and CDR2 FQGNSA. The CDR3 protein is CASTESGTGIVVLHF. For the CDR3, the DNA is TGTGCCAGCACCGAATCCGGGACAGGGATAGTGGTCCTCCACTTT.

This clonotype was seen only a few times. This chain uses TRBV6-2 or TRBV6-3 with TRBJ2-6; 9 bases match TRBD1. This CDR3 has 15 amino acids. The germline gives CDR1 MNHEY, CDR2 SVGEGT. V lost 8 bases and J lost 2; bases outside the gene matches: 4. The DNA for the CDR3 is TGTGCCAGCCAACAGGGGGCTCCTGGGGCCAACGTCCTGACTTTC. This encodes CASQQGAPGANVLTF.

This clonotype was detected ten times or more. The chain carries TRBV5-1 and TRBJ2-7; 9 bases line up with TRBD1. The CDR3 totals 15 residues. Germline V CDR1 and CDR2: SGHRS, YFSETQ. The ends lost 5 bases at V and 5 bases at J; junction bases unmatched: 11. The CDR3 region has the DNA TGCGCCAGCAGGTTACTCGGACAGGGGCCGGACGAGCAGTACTTC. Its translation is CASRLLGQGPDEQYF.

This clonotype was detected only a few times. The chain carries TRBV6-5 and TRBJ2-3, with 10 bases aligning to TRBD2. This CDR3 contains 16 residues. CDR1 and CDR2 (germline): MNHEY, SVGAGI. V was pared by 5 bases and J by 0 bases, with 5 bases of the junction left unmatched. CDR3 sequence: CASSTPSGRSTDTQYF. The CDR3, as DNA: TGTGCCAGCAGTACTCCTAGCGGGAGAAGCACAGATACGCAGTATTTT.

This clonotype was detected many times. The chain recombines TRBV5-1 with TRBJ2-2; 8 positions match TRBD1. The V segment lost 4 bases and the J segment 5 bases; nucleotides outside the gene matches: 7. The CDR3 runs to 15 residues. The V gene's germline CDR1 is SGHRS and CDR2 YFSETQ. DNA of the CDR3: TGCGCCAGCAGCCCCCGGGACAGGAGGACCGGGGAGCTGTTTTTT. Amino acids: CASSPRDRRTGELFF. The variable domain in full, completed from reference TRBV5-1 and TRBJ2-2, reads KAGVTQTPRYLIKTRGQQVTLSCSPISGHRSVSWYQQTPGQGLQFLFEYFSETQRNKGNFPGRFSGRQFSNSRSEMNVSTLELGDSALYLCASSPRDRRTGELFFGEGSRLTVL.

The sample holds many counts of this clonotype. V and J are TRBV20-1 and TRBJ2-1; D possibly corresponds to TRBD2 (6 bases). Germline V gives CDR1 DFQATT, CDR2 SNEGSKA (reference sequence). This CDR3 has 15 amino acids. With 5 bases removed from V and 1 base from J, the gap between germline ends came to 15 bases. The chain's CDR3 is CSAPRGVSSYNEQFF. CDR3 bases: TGCAGTGCTCCACGCGGGGTGTCTTCCTACAATGAGCAGTTCTTC.

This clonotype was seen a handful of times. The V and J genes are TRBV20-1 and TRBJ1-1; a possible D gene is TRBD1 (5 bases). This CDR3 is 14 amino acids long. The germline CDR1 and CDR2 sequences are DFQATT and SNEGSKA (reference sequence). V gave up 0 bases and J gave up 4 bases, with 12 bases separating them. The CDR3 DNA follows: TGCAGTGCTAGAGAAGGGCAGGGATTCACTGAAGCTTTCTTT. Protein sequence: CSAREGQGFTEAFF.

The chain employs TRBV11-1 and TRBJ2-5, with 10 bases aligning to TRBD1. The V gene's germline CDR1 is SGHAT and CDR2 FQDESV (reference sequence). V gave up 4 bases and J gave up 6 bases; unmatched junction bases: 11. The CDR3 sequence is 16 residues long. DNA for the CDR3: TGTGCCAGCAGCTCCTCCGGGACAGGGGTGCGGCAGACCCAGTACTTC. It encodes CASSSSGTGVRQTQYF.

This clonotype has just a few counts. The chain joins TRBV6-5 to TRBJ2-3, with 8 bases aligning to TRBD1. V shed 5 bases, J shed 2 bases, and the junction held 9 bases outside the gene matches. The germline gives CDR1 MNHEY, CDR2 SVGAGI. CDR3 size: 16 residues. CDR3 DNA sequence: TGTGCCAGCAGTCCTCGACAGGGGCGGGACACAGATACGCAGTATTTT. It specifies CASSPRQGRDTDTQYF.

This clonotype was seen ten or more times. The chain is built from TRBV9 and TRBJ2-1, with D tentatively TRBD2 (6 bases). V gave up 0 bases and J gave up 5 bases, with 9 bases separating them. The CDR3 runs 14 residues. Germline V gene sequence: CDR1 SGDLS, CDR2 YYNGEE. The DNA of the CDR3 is TGTGCCAGCAGCGTAGCGGCGGGGAACAATGAGCAGTTCTTC. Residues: CASSVAAGNNEQFF.

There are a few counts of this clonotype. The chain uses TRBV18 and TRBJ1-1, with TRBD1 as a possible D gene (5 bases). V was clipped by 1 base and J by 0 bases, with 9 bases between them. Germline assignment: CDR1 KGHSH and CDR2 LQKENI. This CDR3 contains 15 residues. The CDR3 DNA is TGTGCCAGCTCACCACAAGGGACGGTGAACACTGAAGCTTTCTTT. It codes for CASSPQGTVNTEAFF.

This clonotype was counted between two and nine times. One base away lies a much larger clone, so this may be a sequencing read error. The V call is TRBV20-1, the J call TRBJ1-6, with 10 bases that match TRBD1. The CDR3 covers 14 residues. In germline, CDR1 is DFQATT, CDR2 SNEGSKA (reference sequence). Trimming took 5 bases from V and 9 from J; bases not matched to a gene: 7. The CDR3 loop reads CSAPLGQGSSPLHF. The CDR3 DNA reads TGCAGTGCTCCTTTGGGACAGGGGAGTTCACCCCTCCACTTT.

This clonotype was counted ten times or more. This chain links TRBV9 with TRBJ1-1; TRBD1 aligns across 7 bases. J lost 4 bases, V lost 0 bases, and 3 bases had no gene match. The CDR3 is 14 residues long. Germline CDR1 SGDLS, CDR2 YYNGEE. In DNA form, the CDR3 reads TGTGCCAGCAGCGTAGGAGGGGGCGGCACTGAAGCTTTCTTT. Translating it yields CASSVGGGGTEAFF.

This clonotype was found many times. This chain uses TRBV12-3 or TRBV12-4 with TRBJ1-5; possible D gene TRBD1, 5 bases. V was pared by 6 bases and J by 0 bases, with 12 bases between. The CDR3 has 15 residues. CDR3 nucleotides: TGTGCCAGCAGCTCGACAGTTCATAGCAATCAGCCCCAGCATTTT. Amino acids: CASSSTVHSNQPQHF.

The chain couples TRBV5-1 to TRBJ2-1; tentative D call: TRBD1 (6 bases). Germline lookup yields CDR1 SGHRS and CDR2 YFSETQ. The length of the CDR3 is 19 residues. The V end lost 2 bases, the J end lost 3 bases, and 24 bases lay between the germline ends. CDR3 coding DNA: TGCGCCAGCAGCTTTCCATCAGGGGCCGTAGTCGCTAACTACAATGAGCAGTTCTTC. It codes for CASSFPSGAVVANYNEQFF.

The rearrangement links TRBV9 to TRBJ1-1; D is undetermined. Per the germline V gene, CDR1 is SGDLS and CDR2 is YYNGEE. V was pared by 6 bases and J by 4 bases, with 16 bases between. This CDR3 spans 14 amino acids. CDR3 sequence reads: CASTREPSGTEAFF. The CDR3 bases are TGTGCCAGCACACGGGAACCTTCGGGCACTGAAGCTTTCTTT.

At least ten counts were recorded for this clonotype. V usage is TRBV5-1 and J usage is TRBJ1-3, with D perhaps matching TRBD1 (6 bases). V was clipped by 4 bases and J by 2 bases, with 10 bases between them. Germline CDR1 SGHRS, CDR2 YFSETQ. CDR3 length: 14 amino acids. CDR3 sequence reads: CASSITGTGNTIYF. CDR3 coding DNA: TGCGCCAGCAGCATAACAGGGACTGGAAACACCATATATTTT. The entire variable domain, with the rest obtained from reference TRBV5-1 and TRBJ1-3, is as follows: KAGVTQTPRYLIKTRGQQVTLSCSPISGHRSVSWYQQTPGQGLQFLFEYFSETQRNKGNFPGRFSGRQFSNSRSEMNVSTLELGDSALYLCASSITGTGNTIYFGEGSWLTVV.